Listed here are 20 T cell receptor beta chains from one sample, sequenced in a study of naive and memory T cell subsets. For blood and skin samples, reverse transcription used TCR alpha and beta constant primers. TCRdb reprocessed the 5' RACE reads with MiXCR, giving one entry per CDR3 protein. The data show approximately 24,000 distinct CDR3 sequences, around 25% seen once. Whole-blood samples were more than 2 ml of peripheral blood from healthy adult volunteers. Every receptor here comes from a female donor in good health.

This clonotype is termed medium-sized. The chain has TRBV29-1 and TRBJ1-2; TRBD1 matches at 11 bases. This CDR3 is built from 16 residues. Germline values: CDR1 SQVTM, CDR2 ANQGSEA. V dropped 2 bases and J dropped 4; count of bases not matched to a gene: 9. This CDR3 is CSVEFGDRGSGYGYTF. CDR3 in DNA: TGCAGCGTTGAATTTGGGGACAGGGGGTCGGGCTATGGCTACACCTTC. The full variable domain, completed using reference TRBV29-1 and TRBJ1-2, is SAVISQKPSRDICQRGTSLTIQCQVDSQVTMMFWYRQQPGQSLTLIATANQGSEATYESGFVIDKFPISRPNLTFSTLTVSNMSPEDSSIYLCSVEFGDRGSGYGYTFGSGTRLTVV.

This clonotype is labeled as medium-sized. V is TRBV24-1 and J is TRBJ2-1; 8 bases line up with TRBD2. The CDR3 totals 14 residues. V lost 5 bases to trimming and J lost 7 bases; unmatched junction nucleotides: 6. Germline V CDR1 and CDR2: KGHDR, SFDVKD. The CDR3 DNA is TGTGCCACCAGTGGCAGCGGGAGTGTTAATGAGCAGTTCTTC. Translating gives CATSGSGSVNEQFF.

This clonotype was detected only a few times. Being one base from a much bigger clone, this may be a read error. The gene calls are TRBV6-5 and TRBJ1-1, with D uncertain. The V end lost 2 bases, the J end lost 3 bases, and 4 bases lay between the germline ends. This CDR3 has 12 amino acids. Germline CDR1 and CDR2: MNHEY and SVGAGI. CDR3 in amino acids: CASSYGDTEAFF. CDR3 sequence (DNA): TGTGCCAGCAGTTACGGGGACACTGAAGCTTTCTTT.

The rearrangement uses TRBV29-1 and TRBJ2-1, with D unclear. Germline V gene data show CDR1 as SQVTM and CDR2 as ANQGSEA. The length of the CDR3 is 14 residues. Trimming pared 6 bases from V and 3 bases from J, leaving 15 bases between. CDR3 region: CSVLDLPGYNEQFF. CDR3 DNA: TGCAGCGTACTGGACCTTCCTGGCTACAATGAGCAGTTCTTC.

The V and J genes are TRBV10-1 and TRBJ2-1, with a weak D call TRBD1 (5 bases). The CDR3 length is 14 residues. Germline V CDR1 and CDR2: WNHNN, SYGVQD (reference sequence). Trimming left V 5 bases short and J 5 bases short, with 13 bases between. The CDR3 protein is CASSPLGANNEQFF. For the CDR3, the DNA is TGCGCCAGCAGTCCCCTAGGGGCCAACAATGAGCAGTTCTTC.

This clonotype came up a few times. This chain links TRBV29-1 with TRBJ1-2; maybe TRBD1 (5 bases). The CDR3 sequence is 15 residues long. The V gene's germline CDR1 is SQVTM and CDR2 ANQGSEA. V was pared by 0 bases and J by 2 bases, with 13 bases between. CDR3 in amino acids: CSVEDPQGRNYGYTF. In DNA, the CDR3 is TGCAGCGTTGAAGATCCGCAGGGTCGCAACTATGGCTACACCTTC.

This clonotype was observed at least ten times. The J gene is TRBJ2-1, the V gene TRBV20-1; possibly TRBD2 for D (6 bases). Germline CDR1 DFQATT, CDR2 SNEGSKA (reference sequence). V lost 3 bases to trimming and J lost 6 bases, with 9 bases between them. CDR3 length: 12 amino acids. CDR3 DNA sequence: TGCAGTGCTAGCGGGAGAGGCAATGAGCAGTTCTTC. This translates into CSASGRGNEQFF.

The V and J genes are TRBV6-5 and TRBJ1-4, with D perhaps matching TRBD1 (5 bases). The CDR3 length is 15 residues. Trimming removed 8 bases at V and 0 bases at J, with 13 bases between. Germline assignment: CDR1 MNHEY and CDR2 SVGAGI. The CDR3 here is CASRSGASTNEKLFF. CDR3 nucleotide sequence: TGTGCCAGCCGGAGCGGGGCTTCAACTAATGAAAAACTGTTTTTT.

The rearrangement links TRBV7-8 to TRBJ2-7; a weak D match, TRBD1 (5 bases). Germline CDR1 is SGHVS and CDR2 is FQNEAQ. The CDR3 spans 11 residues. V lost 8 bases and J lost 9, with 14 bases in between. CDR3 sequence: CASGQDTGQYF. CDR3 DNA: TGTGCCAGCGGTCAGGACACCGGGCAGTACTTC. Drawing the rest from reference TRBV7-8 and TRBJ2-7, the complete variable domain is GAGVSQSPRYKVAKRGQDVALRCDPISGHVSLFWYQQALGQGPEFLTYFQNEAQLDKSGLPSDRFFAERPEGSVSTLKIQRTQQEDSAVYLCASGQDTGQYFGPGTRLTVT.

This rearrangement joins TRBV29-1 to TRBJ1-1; the match to TRBD1 covers 8 bases. This CDR3 is 13 amino acids long. V trimming: 7 bases; J trimming: 1 base; junction bases outside the gene matches: 5. CDR1 is SQVTM, CDR2 ANQGSEA, per germline. CDR3 region: CSGNRGGNTEAFF. The DNA of the CDR3 is TGCAGCGGAAACAGGGGGGGGAACACTGAAGCTTTCTTT.

This chain links TRBV29-1 with TRBJ2-4; D gene unclear. Germline V gene data show CDR1 as SQVTM and CDR2 as ANQGSEA. The CDR3 runs 12 residues. Trimming stripped 3 bases from V and 0 bases from J, with 3 bases between. The CDR3 nucleotides read TGCAGCGTTGAGGTAGCCAAAAACATTCAGTACTTC. Translated: CSVEVAKNIQYF.

V and J are TRBV20-1 and TRBJ2-3; D possibly matches TRBD1 or TRBD2 (5 bases each). Germline CDR1 and CDR2: DFQATT and SNEGSKA (reference sequence). The CDR3 contains 13 residues. V lost 3 bases and J lost 1, with 8 bases in between. CDR3 sequence reads: CSARGVGTDTQYF. DNA of the CDR3: TGCAGTGCTAGGGGGGTTGGCACAGATACGCAGTATTTT.

The sample holds many counts of this clonotype. The rearrangement joins TRBV9 to TRBJ2-7; 8 bases line up with TRBD1. The germline gives CDR1 SGDLS, CDR2 YYNGEE. V lost 4 bases to trimming and J lost 3 bases; unmatched junction nucleotides: 6. This CDR3 is 14 amino acids long. This CDR3 is CASSPGQGIYEQYF. The DNA for the CDR3 is TGTGCCAGCAGCCCAGGACAGGGAATCTACGAGCAGTACTTC.

This clonotype has at least ten counts. The chain links TRBV20-1 to TRBJ1-1; 8 positions agree with TRBD1. V dropped 7 bases and J dropped 3; count of bases not matched to a gene: 4. The CDR3 loop spans 12 amino acids. Per germline, CDR1 DFQATT and CDR2 SNEGSKA (reference sequence). CDR3: CSVSTGDTEAFF. The CDR3 DNA sequence: TGCAGTGTTTCGACAGGGGACACTGAAGCTTTCTTT.

This chain joins TRBV11-2 and TRBJ2-5; no reliable D call. The CDR3 consists of 10 residues. The ends were cut back, 8 bases at V and 6 bases at J, with 7 bases in the middle. From germline, CDR1 is SGHAT and CDR2 FQNNGV. The CDR3 sequence is CASASQTQYF. CDR3 sequence (DNA): TGTGCCAGCGCTTCGCAGACCCAGTACTTC. The full variable domain, rest sourced from reference TRBV11-2 and TRBJ2-5, is EAGVAQSPRYKIIEKRQSVAFWCNPISGHATLYWYQQILGQGPKLLIQFQNNGVVDDSQLPKDRFSAERLKGVDSTLKIQPAKLEDSAVYLCASASQTQYFGPGTRLLVL.

The genes are TRBV20-1 and TRBJ1-1; perhaps TRBD1 as D (6 bases). Trimming stripped 2 bases from V and 2 bases from J, with 12 bases between. The CDR3 extends over 14 amino acids. Germline V gives CDR1 DFQATT, CDR2 SNEGSKA (reference sequence). The CDR3 region has the DNA TGCAGTGCTAGAACAATCAGGGGCAACACTGAAGCTTTCTTT. Amino acids: CSARTIRGNTEAFF.

Of note for this clonotype: This may be a read error, as it is one base from a much larger clone. The V call is TRBV29-1, the J call TRBJ2-5; the match to TRBD2 covers 7 bases. Germline V gives CDR1 SQVTM, CDR2 ANQGSEA. V shed 4 bases and J 5 bases; nucleotides not matched to a gene: 10. The CDR3 contains 14 residues. For the CDR3, the DNA is TGCAGCGTTGGGACTAGATTCGGTCGGGAGACCCAGTACTTC. Encoded protein: CSVGTRFGRETQYF.

J is TRBJ1-1 and V is TRBV29-1; possible D gene TRBD1, 6 bases. Germline assignment: CDR1 SQVTM and CDR2 ANQGSEA. V gave up 4 bases and J gave up 4 bases, with 10 bases separating them. The CDR3 extends over 12 amino acids. The DNA for the CDR3 is TGCAGCGTTGCCGGACAGTTCACTGAAGCTTTCTTT. Its translation: CSVAGQFTEAFF.

This chain links TRBV5-6 with TRBJ2-5; D possibly uses TRBD1 or TRBD2 (5 bases each). The CDR3 contains 13 residues. V was pared by 5 bases and J by 3 bases, with 11 bases between. Germline values: CDR1 SGHDT, CDR2 YYEEEE. As DNA, the CDR3 is TGTGCCAGCAGACCCGTGGGGGAAGAGACCCAGTACTTC. It encodes CASRPVGEETQYF. Together with reference TRBV5-6 and TRBJ2-5, the CDR3 gives the full variable domain: DAGVTQSPTHLIKTRGQQVTLRCSPKSGHDTVSWYQQALGQGPQFIFQYYEEEERQRGNFPDRFSGHQFPNYSSELNVNALLLGDSALYLCASRPVGEETQYFGPGTRLLVL.

Within the sample, this clonotype is medium-sized. The V gene is TRBV3-1, the J gene TRBJ2-1, with 9 bases matching TRBD2. This CDR3 region has 13 residues. The junction had 5 bases not matched to a gene; V was cut back by 6 bases and J by 8 bases. CDR1 is LGHDT and CDR2 is YNNKEL in the germline V gene (reference sequence). CDR3 amino acids: CASRPGLAHEQFF. CDR3 bases: TGTGCCAGCAGACCGGGACTAGCCCATGAGCAGTTCTTC.